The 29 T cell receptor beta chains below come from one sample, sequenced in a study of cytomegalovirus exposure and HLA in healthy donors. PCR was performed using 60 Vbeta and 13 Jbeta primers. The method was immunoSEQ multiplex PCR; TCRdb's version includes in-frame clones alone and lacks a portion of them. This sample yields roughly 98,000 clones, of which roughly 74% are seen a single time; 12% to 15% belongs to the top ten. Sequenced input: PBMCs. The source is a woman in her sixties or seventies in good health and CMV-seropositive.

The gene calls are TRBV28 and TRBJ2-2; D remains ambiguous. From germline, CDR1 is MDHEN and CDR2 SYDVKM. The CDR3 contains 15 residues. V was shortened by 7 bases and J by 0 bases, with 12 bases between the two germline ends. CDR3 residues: CASTRDNSNTGELFF. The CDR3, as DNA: TGTGCCAGCACCCGTGACAACTCGAACACCGGGGAGCTGTTTTTT.

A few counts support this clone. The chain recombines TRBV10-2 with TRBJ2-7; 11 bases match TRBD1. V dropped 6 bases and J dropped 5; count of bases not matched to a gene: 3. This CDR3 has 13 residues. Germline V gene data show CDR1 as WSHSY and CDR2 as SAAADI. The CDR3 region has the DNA TGCGCCAGCAGGGACAGGGGGCAGGACGAGCAGTACTTC. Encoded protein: CASRDRGQDEQYF.

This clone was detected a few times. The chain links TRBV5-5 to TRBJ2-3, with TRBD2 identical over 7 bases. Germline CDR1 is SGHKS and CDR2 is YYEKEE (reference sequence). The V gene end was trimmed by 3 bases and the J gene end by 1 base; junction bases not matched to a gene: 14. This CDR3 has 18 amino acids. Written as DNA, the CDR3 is TGTGCCAGCAGCTCCCAAGTTCTCCGGGGGGTTCGCACAGATACGCAGTATTTT. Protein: CASSSQVLRGVRTDTQYF.

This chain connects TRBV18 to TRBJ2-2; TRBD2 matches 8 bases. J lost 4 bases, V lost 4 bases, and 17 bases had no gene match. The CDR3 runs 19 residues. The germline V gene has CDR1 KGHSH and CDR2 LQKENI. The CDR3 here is CASSLQDPGLGVSTGELFF. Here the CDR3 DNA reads TGTGCCAGCTCACTCCAGGATCCGGGACTAGGGGTCAGCACCGGGGAGCTGTTTTTT.

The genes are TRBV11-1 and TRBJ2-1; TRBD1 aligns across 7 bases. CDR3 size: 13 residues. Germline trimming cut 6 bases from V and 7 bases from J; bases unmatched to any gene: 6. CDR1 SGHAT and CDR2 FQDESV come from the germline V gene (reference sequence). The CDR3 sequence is CASRSSQGNEQFF. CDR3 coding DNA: TGTGCCAGCAGGTCATCACAGGGGAATGAGCAGTTCTTC.

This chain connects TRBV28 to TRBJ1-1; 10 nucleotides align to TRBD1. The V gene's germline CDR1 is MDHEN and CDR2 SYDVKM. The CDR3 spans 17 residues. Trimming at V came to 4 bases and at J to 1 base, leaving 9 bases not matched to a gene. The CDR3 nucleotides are TGTGCCAGCAGTTACCCCGGGACAGGGGTTAGGAACACTGAAGCTTTCTTT. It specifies CASSYPGTGVRNTEAFF.

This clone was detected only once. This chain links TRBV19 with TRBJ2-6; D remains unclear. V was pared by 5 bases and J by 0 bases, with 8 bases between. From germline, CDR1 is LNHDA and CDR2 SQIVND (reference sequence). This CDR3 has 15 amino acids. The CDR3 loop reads CASSSWSSGANVLTF. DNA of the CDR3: TGTGCCAGTAGTTCTTGGAGCTCTGGGGCCAACGTCCTGACTTTC.

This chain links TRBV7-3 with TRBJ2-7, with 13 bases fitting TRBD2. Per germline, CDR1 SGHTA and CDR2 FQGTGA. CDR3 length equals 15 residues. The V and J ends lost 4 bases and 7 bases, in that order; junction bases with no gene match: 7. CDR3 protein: CASSSLSLAGGEQYF. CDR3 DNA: TGTGCCAGCAGCTCCCTGTCACTAGCGGGAGGGGAGCAGTACTTC. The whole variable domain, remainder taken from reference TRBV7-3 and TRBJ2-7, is GAGVSQTPSNKVTEKGKYVELRCDPISGHTALYWYRQSLGQGPEFLIYFQGTGAADDSGLPNDRFFAVRPEGSVSTLKIQRTERGDSAVYLCASSSLSLAGGEQYFGPGTRLTVT.

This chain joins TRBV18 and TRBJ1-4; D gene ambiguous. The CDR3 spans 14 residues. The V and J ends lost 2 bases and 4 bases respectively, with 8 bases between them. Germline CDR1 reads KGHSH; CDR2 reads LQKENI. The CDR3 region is CASSPTDLNEKLFF. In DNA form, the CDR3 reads TGTGCCAGCTCACCAACAGACCTTAATGAAAAACTGTTTTTT.

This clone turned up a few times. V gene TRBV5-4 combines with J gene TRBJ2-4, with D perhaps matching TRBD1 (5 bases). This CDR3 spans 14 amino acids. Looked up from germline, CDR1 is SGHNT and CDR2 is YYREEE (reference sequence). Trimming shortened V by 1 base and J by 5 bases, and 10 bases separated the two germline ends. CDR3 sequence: CASSLNGRENIQYF. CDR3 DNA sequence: TGTGCCAGCAGCTTGAACGGCAGGGAAAACATTCAGTACTTC.

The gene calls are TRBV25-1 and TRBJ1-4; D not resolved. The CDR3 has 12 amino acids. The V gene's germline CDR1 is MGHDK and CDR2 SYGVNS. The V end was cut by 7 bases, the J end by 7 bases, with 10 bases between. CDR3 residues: CASIGSGEKLFF. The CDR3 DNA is TGTGCCAGCATCGGGTCGGGTGAAAAACTGTTTTTT. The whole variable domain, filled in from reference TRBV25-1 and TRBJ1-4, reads EADIYQTPRYLVIGTGKKITLECSQTMGHDKMYWYQQDPGMELHLIHYSYGVNSTEKGDLSSESTVSRIRTEHFPLTLESARPSHTSQYLCASIGSGEKLFFGSGTQLSVL.

The CDR3 DNA reads TGTGCCTGGAGCCGGAGCTCTAGCACAGATACGCAGTATTTT. This sequence encodes CAWSRSSSTDTQYF. J is TRBJ2-3 and V is TRBV30; no firm D call. The CDR3 is 14 residues long. Germline loops: CDR1 GTSNPN, CDR2 SVGIG (reference sequence). Deletions cut 3 bases from V and 0 bases from J, with 10 bases between.

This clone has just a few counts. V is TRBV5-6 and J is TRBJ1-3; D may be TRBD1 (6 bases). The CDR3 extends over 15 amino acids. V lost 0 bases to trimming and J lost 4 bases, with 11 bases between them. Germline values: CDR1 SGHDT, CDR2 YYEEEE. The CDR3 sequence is CASSLAGGPGNTIYF. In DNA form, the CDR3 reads TGTGCCAGCAGCTTGGCGGGGGGGCCGGGAAACACCATATATTTT.

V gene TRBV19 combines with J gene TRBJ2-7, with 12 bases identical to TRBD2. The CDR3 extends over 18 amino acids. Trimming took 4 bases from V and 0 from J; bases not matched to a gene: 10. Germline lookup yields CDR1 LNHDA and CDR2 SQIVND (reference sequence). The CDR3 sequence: CASSTGLAGIRRSYEQYF. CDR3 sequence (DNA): TGTGCCAGTAGTACGGGACTAGCGGGCATCAGGCGCTCCTACGAGCAGTACTTC.

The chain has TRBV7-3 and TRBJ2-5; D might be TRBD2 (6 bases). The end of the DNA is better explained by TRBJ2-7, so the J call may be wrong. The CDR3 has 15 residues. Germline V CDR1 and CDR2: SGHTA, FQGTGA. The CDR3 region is CASSLGTSLYYEQYF. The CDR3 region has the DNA TGTGCCAGCAGCCTCGGGACTTCCCTGTACTACGAGCAGTACTTC.

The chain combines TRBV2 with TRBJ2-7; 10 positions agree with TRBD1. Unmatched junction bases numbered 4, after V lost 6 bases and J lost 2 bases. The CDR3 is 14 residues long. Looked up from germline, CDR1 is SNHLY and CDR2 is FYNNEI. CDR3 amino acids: CASSAGTGAYEQYF. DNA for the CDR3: TGTGCCAGCAGCGCCGGGACAGGGGCCTACGAGCAGTACTTC. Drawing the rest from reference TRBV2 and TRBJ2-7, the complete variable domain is EPEVTQTPSHQVTQMGQEVILRCVPISNHLYFYWYRQILGQKVEFLVSFYNNEISEKSEIFDDQFSVERPDGSNFTLKIRSTKLEDSAMYFCASSAGTGAYEQYFGPGTRLTVT.

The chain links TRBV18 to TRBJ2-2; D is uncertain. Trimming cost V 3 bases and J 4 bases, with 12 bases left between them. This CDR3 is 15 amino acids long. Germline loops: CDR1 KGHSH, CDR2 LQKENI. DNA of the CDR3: TGTGCCAGCTCACCCAAAGCGAGTGCCACCGGGGAGCTGTTTTTT. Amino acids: CASSPKASATGELFF. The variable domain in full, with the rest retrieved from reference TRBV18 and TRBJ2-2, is NAGVMQNPRHLVRRRGQEARLRCSPMKGHSHVYWYRQLPEEGLKFMVYLQKENIIDESGMPKERFSAEFPKEGPSILRIQQVVRGDSAAYFCASSPKASATGELFFGEGSRLTVL.

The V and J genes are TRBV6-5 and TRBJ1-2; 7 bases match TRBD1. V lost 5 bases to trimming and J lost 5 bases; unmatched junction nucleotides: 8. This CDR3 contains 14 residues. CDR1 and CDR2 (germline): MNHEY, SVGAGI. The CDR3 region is CASSQGGVWYGYTF. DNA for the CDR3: TGTGCCAGCAGTCAGGGGGGAGTGTGGTATGGCTACACCTTC.

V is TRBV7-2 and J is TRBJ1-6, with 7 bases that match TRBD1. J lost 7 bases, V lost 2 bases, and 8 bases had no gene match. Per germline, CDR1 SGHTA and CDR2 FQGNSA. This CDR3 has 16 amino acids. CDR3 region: CASSLNRQGGNSPLHF. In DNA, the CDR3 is TGTGCCAGCAGCTTAAACCGACAGGGAGGAAATTCACCCCTCCACTTT.

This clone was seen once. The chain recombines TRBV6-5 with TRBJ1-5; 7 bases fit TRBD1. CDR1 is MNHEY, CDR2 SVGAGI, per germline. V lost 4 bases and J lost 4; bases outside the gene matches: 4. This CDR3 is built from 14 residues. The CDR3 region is CASSSGQQNQPQHF. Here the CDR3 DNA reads TGTGCCAGCAGTTCGGGACAGCAAAATCAGCCCCAGCATTTT.

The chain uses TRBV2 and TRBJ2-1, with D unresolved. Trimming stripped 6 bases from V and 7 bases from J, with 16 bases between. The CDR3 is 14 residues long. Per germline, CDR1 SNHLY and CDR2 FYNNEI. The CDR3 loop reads CASSDRLITNEQFF. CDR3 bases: TGTGCCAGCAGCGATCGACTTATCACGAATGAGCAGTTCTTC. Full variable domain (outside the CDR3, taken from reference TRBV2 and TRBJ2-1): EPEVTQTPSHQVTQMGQEVILRCVPISNHLYFYWYRQILGQKVEFLVSFYNNEISEKSEIFDDQFSVERPDGSNFTLKIRSTKLEDSAMYFCASSDRLITNEQFFGPGTRLTVL.

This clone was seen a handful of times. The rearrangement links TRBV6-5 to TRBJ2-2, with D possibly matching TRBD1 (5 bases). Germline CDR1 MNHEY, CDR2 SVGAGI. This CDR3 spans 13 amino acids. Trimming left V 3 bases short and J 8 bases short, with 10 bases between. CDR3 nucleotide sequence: TGTGCCAGCAGTTATGTGACAGTTGGGGAGCTGTTTTTT. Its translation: CASSYVTVGELFF.

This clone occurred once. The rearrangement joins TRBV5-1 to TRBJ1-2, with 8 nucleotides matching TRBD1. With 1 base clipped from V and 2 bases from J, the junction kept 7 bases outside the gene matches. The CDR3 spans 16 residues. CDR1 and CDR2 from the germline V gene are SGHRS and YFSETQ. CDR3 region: CASSLFGQGENYGYTF. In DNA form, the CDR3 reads TGCGCCAGCAGCTTGTTCGGACAGGGAGAAAACTATGGCTACACCTTC.

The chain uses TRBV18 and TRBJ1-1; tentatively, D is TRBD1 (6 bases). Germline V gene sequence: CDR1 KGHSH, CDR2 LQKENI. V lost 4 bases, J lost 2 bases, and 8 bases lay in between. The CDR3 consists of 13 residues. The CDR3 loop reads CASSLGGNTEAFF. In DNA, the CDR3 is TGTGCCAGCTCACTAGGGGGAAACACTGAAGCTTTCTTT.

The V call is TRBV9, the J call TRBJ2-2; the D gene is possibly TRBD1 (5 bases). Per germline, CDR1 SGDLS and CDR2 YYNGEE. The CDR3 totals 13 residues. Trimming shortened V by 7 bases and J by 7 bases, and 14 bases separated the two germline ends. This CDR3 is CASRRAGIGELFF. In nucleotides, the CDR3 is TGTGCCAGCCGCCGGGCAGGGATCGGGGAGCTGTTTTTT.

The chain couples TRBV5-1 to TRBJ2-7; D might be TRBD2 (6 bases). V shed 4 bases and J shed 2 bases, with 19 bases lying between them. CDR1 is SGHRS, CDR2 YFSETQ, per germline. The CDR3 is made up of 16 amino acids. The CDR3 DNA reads TGCGCCAGCAGCCTTCTCGGAGGGTCAATCACCTACGAGCAGTACTTC. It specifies CASSLLGGSITYEQYF.

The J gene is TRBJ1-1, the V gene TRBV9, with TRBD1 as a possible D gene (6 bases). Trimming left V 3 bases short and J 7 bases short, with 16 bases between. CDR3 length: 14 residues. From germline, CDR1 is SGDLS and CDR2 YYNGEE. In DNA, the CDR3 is TGTGCCAGCAGCGGGGGGAGCGGGGGCAATGAAGCTTTCTTT. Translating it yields CASSGGSGGNEAFF.

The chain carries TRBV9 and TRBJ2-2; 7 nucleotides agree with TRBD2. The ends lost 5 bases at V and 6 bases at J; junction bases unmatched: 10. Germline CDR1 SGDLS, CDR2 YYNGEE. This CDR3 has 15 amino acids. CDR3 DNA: TGTGCCAGCAGACCAAGGGAGGGCCTTGCCGGGGAGCTGTTTTTT. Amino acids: CASRPREGLAGELFF.

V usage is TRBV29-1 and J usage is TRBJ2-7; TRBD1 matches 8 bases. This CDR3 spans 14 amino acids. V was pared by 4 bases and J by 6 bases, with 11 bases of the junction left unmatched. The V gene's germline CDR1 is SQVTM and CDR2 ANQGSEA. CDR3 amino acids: CSVGPSTGASEQYF. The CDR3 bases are TGCAGCGTTGGTCCATCGACAGGGGCCAGCGAGCAGTACTTC.